Following are 18 T cell receptor beta chains from one sample sequenced in a study of cytotoxic CD8 clonotypes in ibrutinib-treated CLL. Repertoires were generated with immunoSEQ multiplex PCR, while TCRdb's copy carries only in-frame clones and drops some. Of 150,000 or so clones in the sample, 70% to 90% were seen once. Source: PBMCs, taken after 36 months of ibrutinib treatment. All receptors come from a human donor with chronic lymphocytic leukemia.

The rearrangement uses TRBV2 and TRBJ2-3, with D perhaps TRBD1 (6 bases). Germline V CDR1 and CDR2: SNHLY, FYNNEI. The CDR3 consists of 14 residues. V lost 6 bases, J lost 0 bases, and 10 bases lay in between. Written as DNA, the CDR3 is TGTGCCAGCAGGAGGACAGAGAGCACAGATACGCAGTATTTT. Amino acids: CASRRTESTDTQYF.

This clone was seen only once. V is TRBV2 and J is TRBJ1-5; D not resolved. The CDR3 length is 16 residues. Germline assignment: CDR1 SNHLY and CDR2 FYNNEI. V dropped 6 bases and J dropped 0 bases, with 15 bases sitting between them. CDR3 loop: CASSRVSFVSNQPQHF. CDR3 coding DNA: TGTGCCAGCAGCCGGGTGTCGTTTGTTAGCAATCAGCCCCAGCATTTT.

The rearrangement links TRBV6-1 to TRBJ2-2; D not certain. Trimming shortened V by 2 bases and J by 0 bases, and 7 bases separated the two germline ends. The CDR3 runs to 15 residues. The germline gives CDR1 MNHNS, CDR2 SASEGT. CDR3 in amino acids: CASSESRTNTGELFF. CDR3 nucleotide sequence: TGTGCCAGCAGTGAAAGCCGGACGAACACCGGGGAGCTGTTTTTT.

This clone was picked up a small number of times. V is TRBV4-1 and J is TRBJ2-7; a weak D match, TRBD2 (5 bases). V was cut by 3 bases and J by 6 bases, with 9 bases left in between. The germline V gene encodes CDR1 MGHRA and CDR2 YSYEKL. CDR3 length equals 12 residues. The CDR3 sequence is CASSQGGLEQYF. CDR3 DNA: TGCGCCAGCAGCCAGGGCGGACTCGAGCAGTACTTC.

DNA for the CDR3: TGTGCCAGCAGTGTACAACGGATCAGTATTCAGCAGTACTTC. Amino acid sequence: CASSVQRISIQQYF. The chain couples TRBV2 to TRBJ2-7; D call uncertain. The CDR3 is 14 residues long. The germline V gene has CDR1 SNHLY and CDR2 FYNNEI. With 4 bases removed from V and 8 bases from J, the gap between germline ends came to 18 bases.

V gene TRBV15 combines with J gene TRBJ2-7; D remains unclear. The CDR3 contains 14 residues. The germline V gene has CDR1 LNHNV and CDR2 YYDKDF (reference sequence). V was trimmed by 0 bases and J by 0 bases, leaving 6 bases between them. In DNA, the CDR3 is TGTGCCACCAGCAGAGATAAACTCTCCTACGAGCAGTACTTC. Amino acids: CATSRDKLSYEQYF.

This chain connects TRBV11-2 to TRBJ2-5, with a weak D call TRBD1 (6 bases). The CDR3 has 16 residues. Trimming stripped 5 bases from V and 1 base from J, with 17 bases between. The V gene's germline CDR1 is SGHAT and CDR2 FQNNGV. CDR3 DNA sequence: TGTGCCAGCAGCCGAAGTCGACAGGCTATCCAAGAGACCCAGTACTTC. This codes for CASSRSRQAIQETQYF.

This clone has a single count. This chain uses TRBV27 with TRBJ1-2, with D hard to call. The germline V and J ends were trimmed by 7 bases and 8 bases, with 8 bases remaining between them. In germline, CDR1 is MNHEY, CDR2 SMNVEV (reference sequence). This CDR3 region has 10 residues. The CDR3 loop reads CASTLGGYTF. CDR3 DNA sequence: TGTGCCAGCACTCTGGGGGGCTACACCTTC.

J is TRBJ2-1 and V is TRBV19; TRBD2 matches at 12 bases. Germline V gene lookup returns CDR1 LNHDA and CDR2 SQIVND (reference sequence). The V gene end was trimmed by 11 bases and the J gene end by 6 bases; junction bases not matched to a gene: 8. This CDR3 is built from 14 residues. The CDR3 here is CAGNLAGGRNEQFF. The CDR3 region has the DNA TGTGCCGGCAATCTAGCGGGGGGGCGCAATGAGCAGTTCTTC.

This sequence joins TRBV4-2 and TRBJ2-5; D might be TRBD1 or TRBD2, each matching 6 bases. This CDR3 contains 14 residues. V dropped 2 bases and J dropped 5 bases, with 12 bases sitting between them. Germline V gives CDR1 LGHNA, CDR2 YNFKEQ. The CDR3 sequence: CASSQRGAAETQYF. CDR3 nucleotide sequence: TGTGCCAGCAGCCAAAGGGGGGCCGCGGAGACCCAGTACTTC.

The chain recombines TRBV5-1 with TRBJ1-1, with TRBD1 identical over 7 bases. The CDR3 totals 14 residues. Germline assignment: CDR1 SGHRS and CDR2 YFSETQ. J lost 2 bases, V lost 4 bases, and 5 bases had no gene match. The CDR3 DNA reads as TGCGCCAGCAGCGGTGGGACAGTCAACACTGAAGCTTTCTTT. Translated: CASSGGTVNTEAFF.

This rearrangement joins TRBV5-4 to TRBJ2-3, with D possibly matching TRBD2 (5 bases). V lost 3 bases and J 4 bases, leaving 12 bases between the germline ends. The CDR3 is 14 amino acids. Germline CDR1 is SGHNT and CDR2 is YYREEE (reference sequence). CDR3 protein: CASSSGRLADTQYF. The CDR3 DNA follows: TGTGCCAGCAGCTCGGGAAGGTTGGCAGATACGCAGTATTTT.

Only one count was recorded for this clone. Written as DNA, the CDR3 is TGTGCCAGCAGCTTGGGGTCTAGCGAGGAGACCCAGTACTTC. Translation gives CASSLGSSEETQYF. The chain couples TRBV5-4 to TRBJ2-5; possibly TRBD2 for D (6 bases). The germline V gene has CDR1 SGHNT and CDR2 YYREEE (reference sequence). This CDR3 is built from 14 residues. Trimming removed 0 bases from V and 5 bases from J, with 11 bases in between.

V gene TRBV5-1 combines with J gene TRBJ1-2; the D gene is possibly TRBD1 (6 bases). Germline assignment: CDR1 SGHRS and CDR2 YFSETQ. V was shortened by 4 bases and J by 0 bases, with 13 bases between the two germline ends. The CDR3 totals 15 residues. Written as DNA, the CDR3 is TGCGCCAGCAGCGGACACAGGGCTGCTAACTATGGCTACACCTTC. This encodes CASSGHRAANYGYTF.

The chain combines TRBV11-2 with TRBJ2-7; no clear D gene. The CDR3 has 14 amino acids. Germline values: CDR1 SGHAT, CDR2 FQNNGV. V lost 3 bases to trimming and J lost 5 bases, with 14 bases between them. CDR3 loop: CASSLGLVLNEQYF. The CDR3 DNA follows: TGTGCCAGCAGCTTGGGGTTAGTCCTAAACGAGCAGTACTTC.

This chain joins TRBV6-6 and TRBJ1-1; a possible D gene is TRBD1 (5 bases). Trimming left V 7 bases short and J 7 bases short, with 19 bases between. This CDR3 spans 14 amino acids. Germline lookup yields CDR1 MNHNY and CDR2 SVGAGI (reference sequence). This chain's CDR3 is CASIPGTRYFEAFF. The CDR3 DNA is TGTGCCAGCATCCCCGGGACTAGGTATTTTGAAGCTTTCTTT.

This chain connects TRBV6-5 to TRBJ1-5; 10 bases are shared with TRBD1. The CDR3 has 16 residues. J lost 2 bases, V lost 4 bases, and 5 bases had no gene match. The germline CDR1 and CDR2 sequences are MNHEY and SVGAGI. DNA of the CDR3: TGTGCCAGCAGTTGGACAGGGGGGGATGGCAATCAGCCCCAGCATTTT. Translated, it gives CASSWTGGDGNQPQHF.

The chain is built from TRBV6-1 and TRBJ2-6; D call uncertain. This CDR3 comprises 15 residues. Germline loops: CDR1 MNHNS, CDR2 SASEGT. The V and J ends lost 4 bases and 4 bases respectively, with 11 bases between them. The CDR3 protein is CASSGFGSGANVLTF. The CDR3 nucleotides read TGTGCCAGCAGTGGGTTCGGGTCGGGGGCCAACGTCCTGACTTTC.